This record looks at one T cell receptor beta chain sequence and its context. The source of the sample is a study of blood T cell repertoires in COVID-19. In the study overall: Specimens from acute and convalescent COVID-19 originated in the United States, Italy and Spain. PBMCs, B-cell-depleted T cells, or T cells provided the cDNA or gDNA that made up the material.

In the study's own analysis: Reference gene primer amplification gave estimated nucleated cell counts. Clones were sequenced by immunoSEQ multiplex PCR, and TCRdb holds only the in-frame ones, with some missing. That table gives V, J and clone size, and the DNA gave D and trimming. The top ten clones hold approximately 9% of a sample with about 280,000 clones, 83% of them seen once. The CDR3 runs to 17 residues. V dropped 6 bases and J dropped 5; count of bases not matched to a gene: 17. Germline values: CDR1 SNHLY, CDR2 FYNNEI. The sequencing sample was made of peripheral blood. The TCR comes from a woman aged 50 to 65 who had recovered from COVID-19. The rearrangement joins TRBV2 to TRBJ2-7; 9 bases are a match to TRBD2. The CDR3 spells CASRVILASGTEDEQYF. The CDR3 bases are TGTGCCAGCAGAGTCATTCTGGCTAGCGGGACCGAGGACGAGCAGTACTTC.